This entry features one T cell receptor beta chain sequence. These data originate in a study of STAT5B mutations in CD4+ large granular lymphocyte leukemia. Data came from immunoSEQ multiplex PCR; TCRdb stores just in-frame clones and leaves some out. This table has about 23,000 clones, around 80% appearing once. V dropped 7 bases and J dropped 0; count of bases not matched to a gene: 21. CDR1 is MDHEN, CDR2 SYDVKM, per germline. The CDR3 loop spans 21 amino acids. The clonotype was recovered from a human donor in good health. The chain combines TRBV28 with TRBJ2-3; 11 bases are shared with TRBD2. Material: CD4+ T cells from blood buffy coats. This CDR3 is CASTTRWDKTSGAPSTDTQYF. CDR3 nucleotide sequence: TGTGCCAGCACCACACGGTGGGACAAGACTAGCGGGGCGCCTAGCACAGATACGCAGTATTTT.